This T cell receptor beta chain came from a study of control samples from healthy donors and cancer patients. Profiled with immunoSEQ multiplex PCR; TCRdb holds only in-frame clones, not every one. The sample holds about 120,000 clones, 88% seen once. Unmatched junction bases numbered 7, after V lost 6 bases and J lost 2 bases. Per the germline V gene, CDR1 is KGHSH and CDR2 is LQKENI. This CDR3 is 14 amino acids long. The sample was blood. This sequence originates from a man in his forties in good health. This chain links TRBV18 with TRBJ2-7; 7 positions match TRBD1. CDR3 nucleotide sequence: TGTGCCAGCTCTTTTGGGACAGCAGCCTACGAGCAGTACTTC. Residues: CASSFGTAAYEQYF.